This T cell receptor beta chain was identified in a study of identical twins. Study-level points and caveats: Out-of-frame alpha sequences common to twins exhibited a surplus of low generation probability. Analyses of zero insertions could be partly confounded by invariant MAIT and iNKT cells.

Unique molecular identifiers were present on the cDNA, which also gained a universal primer site by template switching. Each CDR3 protein gets one entry after TCRdb re-called the 5' RACE reads with MiXCR. The sample comprises about 490,000 distinct CDR3 sequences, 13% to 15% of which are singletons, and 0.44% rests with the top ten. The ends were cut back, 5 bases at V and 6 bases at J, with 14 bases in the middle. This CDR3 contains 15 residues. Each donor was a healthy Caucasian. In its sample, this clonotype was seen many times. What it binds is unknown. These data also formed part of another study, on yellow fever vaccine responses in identical twins.

This sequence was found in a woman between 18 and 29 years old in good health. The chain couples TRBV12-3 or TRBV12-4 to TRBJ1-6; tentative D call: TRBD1 (6 bases). The sequenced sample was CD4+ T cells sorted from blood. CDR3 region: CASSPSTGLNSPLHF. Here the CDR3 DNA reads TGTGCCAGCAGTCCTTCCACAGGGCTTAATTCACCCCTCCACTTT.